Given below is one T cell receptor (beta chain) in context. The entry originates in a study of blood T cell repertoires in COVID-19. In the study overall: Acute-phase and convalescent COVID-19 samples originated in the United States, Italy and Spain. T cells, B-cell-depleted T cells, or PBMCs supplied cDNA or gDNA.

The ends were cut back, 1 base at V and 0 bases at J, with 7 bases in the middle. The CDR3 has 14 residues. Germline CDR1 reads SGHTA; CDR2 reads FQGTGA. Patients in Seattle were enrolled during active infection, then followed longitudinally. Study processing details: From reference gene primer amplification, estimates of nucleated cell counts were derived. Here immunoSEQ multiplex PCR was the method, and the copy in TCRdb shows in-frame clones only, minus some. V and J calls plus clone size are reproduced from that table; the DNA served to infer D and trimming. Of 200,000 to 250,000 clones in the sample, about four fifths were seen once.

Input material: peripheral blood. The clonotype comes from an elderly woman with COVID-19, enrolled during active disease. The chain couples TRBV7-3 to TRBJ2-7; D gene ambiguous. CDR3 in amino acids: CASSLSAGSYEQYF. The CDR3 coding sequence is TGTGCCAGCAGCTTAAGCGCAGGCTCCTACGAGCAGTACTTC.